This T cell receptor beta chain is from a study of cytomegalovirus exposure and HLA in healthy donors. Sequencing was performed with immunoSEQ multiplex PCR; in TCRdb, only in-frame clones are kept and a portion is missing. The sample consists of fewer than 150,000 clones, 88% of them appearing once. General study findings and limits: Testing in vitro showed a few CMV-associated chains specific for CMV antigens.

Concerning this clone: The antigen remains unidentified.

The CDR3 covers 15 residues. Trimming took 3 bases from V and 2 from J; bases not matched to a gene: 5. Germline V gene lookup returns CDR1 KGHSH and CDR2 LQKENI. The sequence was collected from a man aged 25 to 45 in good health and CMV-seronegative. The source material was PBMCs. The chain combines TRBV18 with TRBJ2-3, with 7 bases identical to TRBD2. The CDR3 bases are TGTGCCAGCTCACCTACTAGCGTCGACACAGATACGCAGTATTTT. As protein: CASSPTSVDTDTQYF. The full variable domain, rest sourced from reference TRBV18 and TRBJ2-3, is NAGVMQNPRHLVRRRGQEARLRCSPMKGHSHVYWYRQLPEEGLKFMVYLQKENIIDESGMPKERFSAEFPKEGPSILRIQQVVRGDSAAYFCASSPTSVDTDTQYFGPGTRLTVL.